What follows is one T cell receptor (beta chain) and its context. What it binds is not known. Noted treatment: randomized to nivolumab then ipilimumab (arm A) or the reverse (arm B). The CDR3 covers 14 residues. Germline-derived CDR1 and CDR2 are SGHNT and YENEEA. The V end lost 5 bases, the J end lost 3 bases, and 13 bases lay between the germline ends. Measured with immunoSEQ multiplex PCR; TCRdb has only the in-frame clones, and not every one. The sample consists of around 10,000 clones, 25% to 30% of them appearing once. The sample is drawn from a study of sequential checkpoint blockade in melanoma. Study-wide context: Each arm's sequence ended with maintenance nivolumab. Study findings and constraints: PD-L1 staining and CD8+ counts, not mutational load, tracked tumor T-cell clonality.

The sequenced sample was tumor tissue (inferred from file names), obtained from a patient given nivolumab and ipilimumab in sequence. J is TRBJ2-5 and V is TRBV11-3; the D gene could be TRBD1 or TRBD2 (5 bases each). The clonotype comes from a human donor with melanoma. This CDR3 reads CASSSWDGEETQYF. The DNA of the CDR3 is TGTGCCAGCAGCAGCTGGGACGGCGAAGAGACCCAGTACTTC. The complete variable domain, with remaining parts taken from reference TRBV11-3 and TRBJ2-5, reads EAGVVQSPRYKIIEKKQPVAFWCNPISGHNTLYWYLQNLGQGPELLIRYENEEAVDDSQLPKDRFSAERLKGVDSTLKIQPAELGDSAVYLCASSSWDGEETQYFGPGTRLLVL.